This T cell receptor (beta chain) was found in a study of blood T cell repertoires in COVID-19. This clone was seen once. This table comes from immunoSEQ multiplex PCR, and its TCRdb copy is limited to in-frame clones, with some not included. The sample lists fewer than 350,000 clones, 70% to 90% occurring once. V was clipped by 4 bases and J by 7 bases; unmatched bases: 11. CDR3 size: 17 residues. Germline V gene data show CDR1 as SGDLS and CDR2 as YYNGEE. The sequence was collected from a middle-aged woman who had recovered from COVID-19. The sequencing input was PBMCs or T cells enriched from blood (not recorded which). This chain joins TRBV9 and TRBJ2-7, with 16 bases aligning to TRBD2. CDR3 amino acids: CASSPPGLAGGPSEQYF. As DNA, the CDR3 is TGTGCCAGCAGCCCTCCGGGACTAGCGGGAGGGCCTAGTGAGCAGTACTTC. The variable domain in full, completed from reference TRBV9 and TRBJ2-7, reads DSGVTQTPKHLITATGQRVTLRCSPRSGDLSVYWYQQSLDQGLQFLIQYYNGEERAKGNILERFSAQQFPDLHSELNLSSLELGDSALYFCASSPPGLAGGPSEQYFGPGTRLTVT.